This T cell receptor beta chain was found in a study of OX40 agonist ivuxolimab in advanced cancers. Profiled with immunoSEQ multiplex PCR; TCRdb holds only in-frame clones, not every one. Of about 110,000 clones in the sample, 75% to 95% were seen once. Trimming pared 1 base from V and 1 base from J, leaving 8 bases between. CDR1 is SGHNT, CDR2 YENEEA, per germline. The CDR3 contains 14 residues. The rearrangement links TRBV11-3 to TRBJ2-7; weak D call: TRBD1 (5 bases). The source is an adult with an advanced solid tumor such as melanoma, head and neck, liver or kidney cancer. Sequencing was performed on CD4+ or CD8+ T cells sorted from blood, taken in a trial of the OX40 agonist ivuxolimab. The DNA of the CDR3 is TGTGCCAGCAGCTTAGTCCAGGGATCCTACGAGCAGTACTTC. This translates into CASSLVQGSYEQYF.